Listed below are T cell receptor beta chains from one sample, sequenced in a study of immune heterogeneity within non-small cell lung tumors. TCRdb processed the multiplex PCR reads anew with MiXCR; each CDR3 protein has one entry. The sample records approximately 7,200 distinct CDR3 sequences, 20% to 25% being singletons. Material for sequencing was lung tumor tissue. These receptors came from a man aged 55 to 69 with non-small cell lung cancer. Both conserved end residues are part of each CDR3. Fields, in order: D gene, J gene, clone size, V gene, CDR3 protein, CDR3 DNA. The D gene is left open where the match is weak. Clone size is shown for a subset of rows, as once, few, many or a class of expanded clone.

D: -
J: TRBJ2-3
size: medium-sized
V: TRBV11-2
CDR3: CASSGRSLGFPTSTDTQYF
DNA: TGTGCCAGCAGCGGACGGTCCCTGGGTTTCCCCACCAGCACAGATACGCAGTATTTT

D: -
J: TRBJ1-3
size: medium-sized
V: TRBV2
CDR3: CASSESAPGTTIYF
DNA: TGTGCCAGCAGTGAATCGGCACCCGGGACGACCATATATTTT

D: TRBD2
J: TRBJ2-7
size: medium-sized
V: TRBV28
CDR3: CASRSGTRITYEQYF
DNA: TGTGCCAGCAGGAGCGGGACTAGAATAACCTACGAGCAGTACTTC

D: -
J: TRBJ2-5
size: medium-sized
V: TRBV12-3/TRBV12-4
CDR3: CASSLRETQYF
DNA: TGTGCCAGCAGCCTCCGAGAGACCCAGTACTTC

D: -
J: TRBJ1-1
size: many
V: TRBV7-9
CDR3: CASSSHRGTEAFF
DNA: TGTGCCAGCAGCTCCCACCGGGGAACTGAAGCTTTCTTT

D: TRBD2
J: TRBJ2-7
size: medium-sized
V: TRBV2
CDR3: CASSENSGIVGEQYF
DNA: TGTGCCAGCAGTGAGAATAGCGGGATCGTGGGTGAGCAGTACTTC

D: TRBD1
J: TRBJ1-5
size: medium-sized
V: TRBV4-1
CDR3: CASSQSTGEGQPQHF
DNA: TGCGCCAGCAGCCAGTCAACAGGGGAAGGTCAGCCCCAGCATTTT

D: -
J: TRBJ2-2
size: many
V: TRBV7-3
CDR3: CASSPLGGGMVTGELFF
DNA: TGTGCCAGCAGCCCCCTGGGGGGCGGGATGGTCACCGGGGAGCTGTTTTTT

D: -
J: TRBJ2-2
size: -
V: TRBV5-1
CDR3: CASSSRGGWDTGELFF
DNA: TGCGCCAGCAGCTCACGTGGCGGGTGGGACACCGGGGAGCTGTTTTTT

D: TRBD1
J: TRBJ2-1
size: few
V: TRBV5-4
CDR3: CASSLRDRSSYNEQFF
DNA: TGTGCCAGCAGCTTACGGGACAGAAGCTCCTACAATGAGCAGTTCTTC

D: TRBD1
J: TRBJ2-7
size: medium-sized
V: TRBV12-3/TRBV12-4
CDR3: CASSRLGGTGKYEQYF
DNA: TGTGCCAGCAGCCGTTTAGGCGGGACAGGGAAGTACGAGCAGTACTTC

D: -
J: TRBJ1-5
size: medium-sized
V: TRBV2
CDR3: CASSVGADTNQPQHF
DNA: TGTGCCAGCAGTGTCGGGGCGGACACCAATCAGCCCCAGCATTTT

D: -
J: TRBJ1-5
size: -
V: TRBV19
CDR3: CASSIDLGTRGKINQPQHF
DNA: TGTGCCAGTAGTATAGATCTCGGGACACGAGGAAAAATCAATCAGCCCCAGCATTTT

D: -
J: TRBJ1-5
size: many
V: TRBV7-8
CDR3: CASSLRPAAINQPQHF
DNA: TGTGCCAGCAGCTTAAGACCAGCGGCCATCAATCAGCCCCAGCATTTT

D: -
J: TRBJ1-1
size: medium-sized
V: TRBV2
CDR3: CASSELGDPNTEAFF
DNA: TGTGCCAGCAGTGAATTGGGGGACCCGAACACTGAAGCTTTCTTT

D: -
J: TRBJ1-2
size: medium-sized
V: TRBV19
CDR3: CASSRRQDFVYGYTF
DNA: TGTGCCAGTAGTCGGCGACAGGACTTTGTCTATGGCTACACCTTC

D: -
J: TRBJ1-5
size: -
V: TRBV7-9
CDR3: CASQWICNQPQHF
DNA: TGTGCCAGCCAGTGGATCTGCAATCAGCCCCAGCATTTT

D: -
J: TRBJ1-1
size: few
V: TRBV5-4
CDR3: CASGPQNTEAFF
DNA: TGTGCCAGCGGCCCTCAGAACACTGAAGCTTTCTTT

D: TRBD1
J: TRBJ2-3
size: many
V: TRBV27
CDR3: CASSLWGGGQGSTDTQYF
DNA: TGTGCCAGCAGTTTATGGGGTGGGGGACAGGGGAGCACAGATACGCAGTATTTT

D: TRBD2
J: TRBJ2-5
size: few
V: TRBV10-3
CDR3: CAISRQLAGGVGGQETQYF
DNA: TGTGCCATCAGTAGGCAGTTAGCGGGAGGTGTTGGCGGCCAAGAGACCCAGTACTTC

D: -
J: TRBJ1-3
size: many
V: TRBV7-2
CDR3: CASSFYTTRTAGNTIYF
DNA: TGTGCCAGCAGCTTCTACACTACGAGGACAGCAGGAAACACCATATATTTT

D: -
J: TRBJ2-5
size: many
V: TRBV11-3
CDR3: CASSLDDQETQYF
DNA: TGTGCCAGCAGCTTAGATGACCAAGAGACCCAGTACTTC

D: -
J: TRBJ2-7
size: -
V: TRBV14
CDR3: CASRLPPESGGNSYEQYF
DNA: TGTGCCAGCAGACTACCCCCCGAGAGCGGCGGAAACTCCTACGAGCAGTACTTC

D: -
J: TRBJ2-1
size: -
V: TRBV12-3/TRBV12-4
CDR3: CASSPSGRAINEHFF
DNA: TGTGCCAGCAGTCCCTCCGGTAGGGCCATCAATGAGCACTTCTTC

D: -
J: TRBJ2-3
size: many
V: TRBV28
CDR3: CASNFQGTDTQYF
DNA: TGTGCCAGCAACTTCCAGGGCACAGATACGCAGTATTTT

D: -
J: TRBJ2-2
size: many
V: TRBV11-3
CDR3: CASSPGGGSTGELFF
DNA: TGTGCCAGCAGCCCCGGTGGAGGTTCCACCGGGGAGCTGTTTTTT

D: -
J: TRBJ1-1
size: -
V: TRBV28
CDR3: CANRTGHREAFF
DNA: TGTGCCAACAGGACGGGACATCGTGAAGCTTTCTTT

D: -
J: TRBJ1-1
size: many
V: TRBV4-1
CDR3: CASSQGSSNTEAFF
DNA: TGCGCCAGCAGCCAAGGGTCCTCGAACACTGAAGCTTTCTTT

D: -
J: TRBJ1-6
size: medium-sized
V: TRBV20-1
CDR3: CSARGAAKSSYNSPLHF
DNA: TGCAGTGCTAGAGGGGCCGCCAAGAGCTCCTATAATTCACCCCTCCACTTT

D: -
J: TRBJ2-6
size: many
V: TRBV3-1
CDR3: CASSQEGTGANVLTF
DNA: TGTGCCAGCAGCCAGGAGGGGACTGGGGCCAACGTCCTGACTTTC